What follows are 32 T cell receptor beta chains derived from one specimen sequenced in a study of T-cell reconstitution after alpha-beta-depleted transplantation in children (dated by TCRdb to the mid-2010s). In the paper's terms, the treatment or condition label means: allogeneic hematopoietic cell transplantation with graft depleted of TCRalphabeta T cells and CD19 B cells. Receptor libraries were prepared by PCR. The sample was run on an Illumina HiSeq 2500. TCR libraries were prepared with molecular barcoding, using unique molecular identifiers to normalize TCRbeta repertoire quantification. The raw public data were reprocessed by TCRdb itself: fastp quality trimming at Q25, MiXCR clonotype calling, in-frame beta chains only. Every distinct CDR3 protein forms one entry, paired with its most common genes and DNA. Recorded for this sample are 130,000 or so distinct CDR3 sequences; about 9.5% of them occurred a single time. About 24% of the sample belongs to the ten largest clones.

This specimen was PBMCs, mostly from graft donor cells, taken 180 days after TCRalphabeta/CD19-depleted stem cell transplant. Receptors were obtained from a girl under three years old who had a stem cell transplant for combined immunodeficiency, so the T cells may come from the graft donor.

This clonotype was observed a handful of times. The rearrangement joins TRBV7-8 to TRBJ2-7; 11 nucleotides align to TRBD2. The CDR3 runs to 15 residues. Germline CDR1 reads SGHVS; CDR2 reads FQNEAQ. Trimming took 4 bases from V and 2 from J; bases not matched to a gene: 4. CDR3 sequence (DNA): TGTGCCAGCAGCTCTAGCGGGAGGACAGCCTACGAGCAGTACTTC. Residues: CASSSSGRTAYEQYF.

The V gene is TRBV5-1, the J gene TRBJ2-1, with D perhaps TRBD2 (6 bases). V shed 2 bases and J shed 2 bases, with 14 bases lying between them. Per the germline V gene, CDR1 is SGHRS and CDR2 is YFSETQ. The CDR3 totals 16 residues. The CDR3 nucleotides are TGCGCCAGCAGCTTACTTAGCGGAGAAGCCTACAATGAGCAGTTCTTC. Translation: CASSLLSGEAYNEQFF.

This clonotype was observed many times. This rearrangement joins TRBV20-1 to TRBJ1-2, with D perhaps TRBD1 (6 bases). Germline V gives CDR1 DFQATT, CDR2 SNEGSKA (reference sequence). The CDR3 sequence is 12 residues long. Trimming took off 4 bases at V and 8 bases at J, with 14 bases between the two ends. Here the CDR3 reads CSATRTDRGYTF. For the CDR3, the DNA is TGCAGTGCTACTCGGACAGATCGGGGCTACACCTTC.

The rearrangement uses TRBV12-3 or TRBV12-4 and TRBJ1-1, with unresolved D. V lost 4 bases to trimming and J lost 1 base, with 10 bases between them. This CDR3 spans 14 amino acids. CDR3 DNA sequence: TGTGCCAGCAGTTCGGGAGGGCGGAACACTGAAGCTTTCTTT. Translated, it gives CASSSGGRNTEAFF.

To note about this clonotype: As the CDR3 is not closed by the conserved phenylalanine or tryptophan, this likely results from a read error. The chain is built from TRBV20-1 and TRBJ1-2; D not certain. V lost 2 bases and J 0 bases, leaving 7 bases between the germline ends. Germline CDR1 is DFQATT and CDR2 is SNEGSKA (reference sequence). The CDR3 is 13 residues long. CDR3 protein: CSARPRANYGYTL. The CDR3 nucleotides are TGCAGTGCTAGACCGAGAGCTAACTATGGCTACACCCTC.

This clonotype was picked up one time. The genes are TRBV11-3 and TRBJ2-5; TRBD1 matches 7 bases. Germline lookup yields CDR1 SGHNT and CDR2 YENEEA. The CDR3 sequence is 14 residues long. Losses at the gene ends were 5 bases for V and 4 bases for J; bases not matched to a gene: 7. This CDR3 reads CASSLGQASETQYF. In nucleotides, the CDR3 is TGTGCCAGCAGCCTAGGACAGGCGTCAGAGACCCAGTACTTC.

This clonotype occurred a few times. The rearrangement links TRBV12-3 or TRBV12-4 to TRBJ2-7; D is possibly TRBD2 (5 bases). This CDR3 contains 13 residues. Deletions cut 2 bases from V and 9 bases from J, with 14 bases between. The CDR3 region is CASSLMAAGVQYF. CDR3 in DNA: TGTGCCAGCAGTTTAATGGCCGCCGGGGTGCAGTACTTC.

V usage is TRBV5-1 and J usage is TRBJ2-7; the match to TRBD2 covers 14 bases. Trimming removed 2 bases from V and 3 bases from J; junction bases left unmatched: 13. Germline loops: CDR1 SGHRS, CDR2 YFSETQ. The CDR3 contains 19 residues. The CDR3 bases are TGCGCCAGCAGCTTCGGACTAGCGGGAGGCGTCAGGTGGGGCTACGAGCAGTACTTC. It codes for CASSFGLAGGVRWGYEQYF.

This clonotype was detected only a few times. The rearrangement uses TRBV20-1 and TRBJ2-1; 13 positions match TRBD2. CDR3 length: 16 residues. Trimming cost V 3 bases and J 4 bases; bases outside gene matches: 6. CDR1 DFQATT and CDR2 SNEGSKA come from the germline V gene (reference sequence). The CDR3 DNA reads as TGCAGTGCTAGGGGGACTAGCGGGGACTGGTACAATGAGCAGTTCTTC. The encoded protein is CSARGTSGDWYNEQFF.

The genes are TRBV7-2 and TRBJ1-6, with D possibly TRBD1 on 5 matching bases. The length of the CDR3 is 11 residues. Germline CDR1 reads SGHTA; CDR2 reads FQGNSA. V was shortened by 2 bases and J by 14 bases, with 7 bases between the two germline ends. The CDR3 DNA is TGTGCCAGCAGCTTAAAGGGGTCCCTCCACTTT. It codes for CASSLKGSLHF.

The gene calls are TRBV10-3 and TRBJ2-7; 12 bases match TRBD2. After removal of 2 bases from V and 5 bases from J, the junction contained 4 bases not matched to a gene. CDR1 and CDR2 (germline): ENHRY, SYGVKD. CDR3 length equals 15 residues. The CDR3 sequence is CAISEGLAGPNEQYF. The CDR3 coding sequence is TGTGCCATCAGTGAGGGACTAGCGGGACCTAACGAGCAGTACTTC.

This clonotype was counted ten times or more. This rearrangement joins TRBV20-1 to TRBJ1-6; D gene uncertain. The CDR3 runs to 12 residues. Trimming removed 8 bases at V and 7 bases at J, with 12 bases between. Germline V lookup: CDR1 DFQATT, CDR2 SNEGSKA (reference sequence). CDR3 residues: CSLVGSNSPLHF. For the CDR3, the DNA is TGCAGTTTAGTAGGGAGCAATTCACCCCTCCACTTT.

V gene TRBV6-1 combines with J gene TRBJ2-1; 11 positions match TRBD2. J lost 6 bases, V lost 7 bases, and 17 bases had no gene match. Germline V gives CDR1 MNHNS, CDR2 SASEGT. This CDR3 contains 18 residues. The CDR3 DNA sequence: TGTGCCAGCATGCCGGGACACTTTAGCGGGAGGGCCGCCAATGAGCAGTTCTTC. It translates to CASMPGHFSGRAANEQFF.

This clonotype was found many times. The V call is TRBV5-5, the J call TRBJ2-1; D is uncertain. The CDR3 runs 14 residues. V lost 1 base and J lost 3, with 8 bases in between. Germline V gene lookup returns CDR1 SGHKS and CDR2 YYEKEE (reference sequence). CDR3: CASSLQEVYNEQFF. The DNA for the CDR3 is TGTGCCAGCAGCTTGCAAGAAGTCTACAATGAGCAGTTCTTC.

The rearrangement links TRBV7-8 to TRBJ2-7; tentatively, D is TRBD1 (5 bases). The ends were cut back, 3 bases at V and 7 bases at J, with 16 bases in the middle. The CDR3 has 14 amino acids. The germline gives CDR1 SGHVS, CDR2 FQNEAQ. This chain's CDR3 is CASSFGQGPMEQYF. In DNA, the CDR3 is TGTGCCAGCAGCTTTGGGCAGGGCCCTATGGAGCAGTACTTC.

This clonotype was counted between two and nine times. V usage is TRBV20-1 and J usage is TRBJ2-3; 7 bases are shared with TRBD1. The CDR3 is 15 residues long. V shed 3 bases, J shed 2 bases, and the junction held 8 bases outside the gene matches. Germline V gene data show CDR1 as DFQATT and CDR2 as SNEGSKA (reference sequence). The CDR3 protein is CSASYFGTDTDTQYF. DNA of the CDR3: TGCAGTGCTAGTTATTTTGGGACAGACACAGATACGCAGTATTTT.

This chain links TRBV29-1 with TRBJ2-5; D possibly corresponds to TRBD1 (7 bases). Trimming took off 1 base at V and 4 bases at J, with 16 bases between the two ends. Germline V gene data show CDR1 as SQVTM and CDR2 as ANQGSEA. The CDR3 consists of 15 residues. The CDR3 DNA is TGCAGCGTTGAAGGGGTCCAGGGGGGAGGAGAGACCCAGTACTTC. Translating gives CSVEGVQGGGETQYF.

The gene calls are TRBV27 and TRBJ2-1; TRBD2 might be the D (5 bases). Germline V gives CDR1 MNHEY, CDR2 SMNVEV (reference sequence). Trimming took off 4 bases at V and 14 bases at J, with 15 bases between the two ends. CDR3 length equals 12 residues. CDR3 sequence: CASSYGEGREFF. The DNA for the CDR3 is TGTGCCAGCAGTTATGGCGAGGGCCGGGAGTTCTTC.

In this sample, this clonotype turned up many times. The chain is built from TRBV29-1 and TRBJ1-2; tentative D call: TRBD1 (6 bases). This CDR3 has 17 residues. From germline, CDR1 is SQVTM and CDR2 ANQGSEA. The ends were cut back, 0 bases at V and 2 bases at J, with 19 bases in the middle. In nucleotides, the CDR3 is TGCAGCGTTGAAGAACCTCTCTTATACACAGGGAACTATGGCTACACCTTC. Translation gives CSVEEPLLYTGNYGYTF.

This clonotype was picked up a small number of times. The chain employs TRBV5-1 and TRBJ2-3; 7 bases map to TRBD2. V gave up 3 bases and J gave up 4 bases; unmatched junction bases: 8. The CDR3 is made up of 15 amino acids. The germline gives CDR1 SGHRS, CDR2 YFSETQ. The CDR3 loop is CASSSTGGLSDTQYF. The CDR3 DNA follows: TGCGCCAGCAGCTCCACGGGAGGCCTGTCAGATACGCAGTATTTT.

This clonotype was counted only a few times. V is TRBV6-2 or TRBV6-3 and J is TRBJ2-1; TRBD2 matches at 14 bases. Germline V CDR1 and CDR2: MNHEY, SVGEGT. The CDR3 has 16 amino acids. V shed 6 bases, J shed 8 bases, and the junction held 9 bases outside the gene matches. For the CDR3, the DNA is TGTGCCAGCAGCCGCACCGGGACTAGCGGGGGAGATGAGCAGTTCTTC. The encoded protein is CASSRTGTSGGDEQFF.

This clonotype was observed a handful of times. The rearrangement links TRBV7-2 to TRBJ2-7, with D maybe TRBD2 (6 bases). The CDR3 runs 15 residues. V lost 3 bases and J lost 3, with 15 bases in between. Germline CDR1 is SGHTA and CDR2 is FQGNSA. The CDR3 spells CASSLGGGRSYEQYF. The CDR3, as DNA: TGTGCCAGCAGCTTGGGAGGTGGCAGGAGCTACGAGCAGTACTTC.

Many counts were recorded for this clonotype. The rearrangement links TRBV12-3 or TRBV12-4 to TRBJ2-1; 10 bases fit TRBD2. CDR3 length equals 14 residues. The trim removed 6 bases at V and 9 bases at J, leaving 8 bases unmatched. CDR3 residues: CASREAGGPVEQFF. The CDR3 DNA sequence: TGTGCCAGCAGGGAAGCGGGAGGGCCGGTTGAGCAGTTCTTC.

Only one count was recorded for this clonotype. V and J are TRBV24-1 and TRBJ2-5; TRBD2 might be the D (6 bases). There are 15 residues in the CDR3. CDR1 is KGHDR and CDR2 is SFDVKD in the germline V gene. Trimming took 4 bases from V and 2 from J, leaving 13 bases between them. CDR3 coding DNA: TGTGCCACCAGTGAACACCTGGGGGGACAAGAGACCCAGTACTTC. Its protein product is CATSEHLGGQETQYF.

This clonotype has more than one count but fewer than ten. V gene TRBV10-3 combines with J gene TRBJ2-2; 8 nucleotides line up with TRBD2. CDR3 length: 15 amino acids. Unmatched junction bases numbered 7, after V lost 0 bases and J lost 10 bases. CDR1 is ENHRY and CDR2 is SYGVKD in the germline V gene. Here the CDR3 DNA reads TGTGCCATCAGTGAGTCGACTAGCGTGACCCTGGAGCTGTTTTTT. Translation: CAISESTSVTLELFF.

In its sample, this clonotype ranks as medium-sized. CDR3 in DNA: TGCGCCAGCAGCTTGGAGGGACTAGCGGCGCAGCAGTTCTTC. Translating gives CASSLEGLAAQQFF. The gene calls are TRBV5-1 and TRBJ2-1; 11 bases map to TRBD2. The CDR3 totals 14 residues. The germline V gene has CDR1 SGHRS and CDR2 YFSETQ. J lost 11 bases, V lost 0 bases, and 4 bases had no gene match. Combining the CDR3 with reference TRBV5-1 and TRBJ2-1 gives the whole variable domain KAGVTQTPRYLIKTRGQQVTLSCSPISGHRSVSWYQQTPGQGLQFLFEYFSETQRNKGNFPGRFSGRQFSNSRSEMNVSTLELGDSALYLCASSLEGLAAQQFFGPGTRLTVL.

In the case of this clonotype: A read error may produce the germline difference seen at one junction end. The chain carries TRBV12-3 or TRBV12-4 and TRBJ2-3, with TRBD1 identical over 11 bases. The length of the CDR3 is 15 residues. CDR3 residues: CASSPGQGASDTHYF. The CDR3 DNA reads as TGTGCCAGCAGCCCAGGACAGGGGGCATCAGATACGCATTATTTT.

A few counts support this clonotype. The chain uses TRBV29-1 and TRBJ2-2; maybe TRBD2 (5 bases). Trimming removed 5 bases at V and 1 base at J, with 20 bases between. The germline V gene has CDR1 SQVTM and CDR2 ANQGSEA. This CDR3 is built from 17 residues. In DNA, the CDR3 is TGCAGCGTTTCCCCGGGGTTTGGGATAGTGAACACCGGGGAGCTGTTTTTT. Amino acid sequence: CSVSPGFGIVNTGELFF.

This clonotype was recorded at least ten times. The V call is TRBV29-1, the J call TRBJ2-7, with 7 bases lining up with TRBD2. The V gene's germline CDR1 is SQVTM and CDR2 ANQGSEA. V lost 5 bases and J lost 3; bases outside the gene matches: 7. The CDR3 has 13 amino acids. The CDR3 DNA follows: TGCAGCGTTTCTAGCGGAGATTTCTACGAGCAGTACTTC. Encoded protein: CSVSSGDFYEQYF.

V and J are TRBV27 and TRBJ2-7; 7 bases match TRBD1. With 5 bases clipped from V and 2 bases from J, the junction kept 12 bases outside the gene matches. The germline V gene encodes CDR1 MNHEY and CDR2 SMNVEV (reference sequence). The CDR3 extends over 16 amino acids. CDR3 coding DNA: TGTGCCAGCAGTCTCTATCCCGGGACAGAACCCTACGAGCAGTACTTC. Translating it yields CASSLYPGTEPYEQYF.

This clonotype has just a few counts. The rearrangement links TRBV14 to TRBJ2-7; D is possibly TRBD1 (6 bases). Germline V gives CDR1 SGHDN, CDR2 FVKESK. This CDR3 is built from 14 residues. Deletions cut 1 base from V and 3 bases from J, with 10 bases between. The CDR3 protein is CASSQGYRDYEQYF. DNA of the CDR3: TGTGCCAGCAGCCAAGGGTACAGGGACTACGAGCAGTACTTC.

V usage is TRBV5-1 and J usage is TRBJ2-1; 7 bases are a match to TRBD1. The germline V gene has CDR1 SGHRS and CDR2 YFSETQ. The CDR3 is 16 residues long. J was trimmed by 4 bases and V by 0 bases; bases with no gene match: 7. The CDR3 DNA reads as TGCGCCAGCAGCTTGGAACAGGGGTATCCTTACAATGAGCAGTTCTTC. As protein: CASSLEQGYPYNEQFF.